The TCR beta chain described here comes from a study of cytotoxic CD8 clonotypes in ibrutinib-treated CLL. For the study at large: The patients comprised approximately ten relapsed/refractory and around 16 treatment-naive cases, around 17 IGHV unmutated. General study points: The study found clonality rose at ibrutinib response, then fell toward baseline at progression. Clonality correlated strongly with circulating CD8+ T cells and exceeded age-matched healthy donors at baseline.

About this clone itself: Its antigen is still unknown.

The method was immunoSEQ multiplex PCR; TCRdb's version includes in-frame clones alone and lacks a portion of them. The table shows 95,000 to 100,000 clones, with about 78% occurring only once. The germline V gene encodes CDR1 SGDLS and CDR2 YYNGEE. The CDR3 is 17 residues long. The V and J ends lost 4 bases and 0 bases, in that order; junction bases with no gene match: 11. The genes are TRBV9 and TRBJ2-3; 7 bases align to TRBD2. The TCR sequence derives from a human donor with chronic lymphocytic leukemia. Specimen: PBMCs, collected after 12 months of ibrutinib treatment. The CDR3 loop reads CASSPRGAGLSTDTQYF. For the CDR3, the DNA is TGTGCCAGCAGCCCTCGTGGAGCGGGGTTAAGCACAGATACGCAGTATTTT.